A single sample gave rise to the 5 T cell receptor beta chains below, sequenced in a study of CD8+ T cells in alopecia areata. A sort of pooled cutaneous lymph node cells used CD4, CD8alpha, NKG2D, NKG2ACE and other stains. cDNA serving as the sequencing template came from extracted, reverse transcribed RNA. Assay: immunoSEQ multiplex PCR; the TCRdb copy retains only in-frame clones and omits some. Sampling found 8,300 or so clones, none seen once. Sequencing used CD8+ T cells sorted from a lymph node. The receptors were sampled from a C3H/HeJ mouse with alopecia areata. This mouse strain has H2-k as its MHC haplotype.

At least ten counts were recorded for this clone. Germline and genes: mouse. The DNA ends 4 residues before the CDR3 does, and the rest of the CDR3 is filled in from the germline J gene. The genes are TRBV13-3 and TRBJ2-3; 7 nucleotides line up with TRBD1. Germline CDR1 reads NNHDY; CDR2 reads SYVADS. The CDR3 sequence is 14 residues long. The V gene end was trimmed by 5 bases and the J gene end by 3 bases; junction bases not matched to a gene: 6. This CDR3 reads CASRAGQRAETLYF. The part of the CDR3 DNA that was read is TGTGCCAGCAGGGCGGGACAGAGGGCAGAA.

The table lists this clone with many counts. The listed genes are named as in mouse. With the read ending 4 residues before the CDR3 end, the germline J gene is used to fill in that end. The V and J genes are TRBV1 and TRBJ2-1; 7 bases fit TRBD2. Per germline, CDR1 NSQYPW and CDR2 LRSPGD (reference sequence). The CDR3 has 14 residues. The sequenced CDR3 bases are TGCACCTGCAGTGCAGATATTGGGGGGGCT. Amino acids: CTCSADIGGA. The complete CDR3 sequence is CTCSADIGGAEQFF.

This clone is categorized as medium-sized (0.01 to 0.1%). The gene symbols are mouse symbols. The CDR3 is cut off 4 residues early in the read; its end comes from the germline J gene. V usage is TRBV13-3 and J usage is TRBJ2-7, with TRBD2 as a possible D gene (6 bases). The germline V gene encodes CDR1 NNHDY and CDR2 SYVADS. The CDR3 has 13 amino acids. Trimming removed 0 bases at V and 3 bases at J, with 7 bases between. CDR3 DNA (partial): TGTGCCAGCAGTGATGCACTGGGCTAT. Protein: CASSDALGY. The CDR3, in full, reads CASSDALGYEQYF.

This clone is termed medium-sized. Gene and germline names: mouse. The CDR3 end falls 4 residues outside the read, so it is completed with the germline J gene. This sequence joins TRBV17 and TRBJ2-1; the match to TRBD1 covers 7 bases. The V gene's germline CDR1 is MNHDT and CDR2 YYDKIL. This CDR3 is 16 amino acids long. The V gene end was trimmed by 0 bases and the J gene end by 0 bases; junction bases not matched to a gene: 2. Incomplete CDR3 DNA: TGTGCTAGCAGTAGAGATACAGGGGTTAACTATGCT. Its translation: CASSRDTGVNYA. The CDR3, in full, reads CASSRDTGVNYAEQFF.

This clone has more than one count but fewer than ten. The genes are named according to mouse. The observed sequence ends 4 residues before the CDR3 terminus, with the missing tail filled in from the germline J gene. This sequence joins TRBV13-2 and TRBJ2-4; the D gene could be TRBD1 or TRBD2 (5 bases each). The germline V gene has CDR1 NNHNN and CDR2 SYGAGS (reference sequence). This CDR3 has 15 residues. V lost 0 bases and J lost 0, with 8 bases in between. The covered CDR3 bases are TGTGCCAGCGGTGATGGGGGGACGAGTCAAAAC. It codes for CASGDGGTSQN. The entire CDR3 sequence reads CASGDGGTSQNTLYF.